This TCR beta chain was sequenced in a study of vaccination and CD4 T cells after COVID-19. Background on the study: Convalescent cases consisted of six males and four females, of whom two were Hispanic. Broader study findings: Only post-vaccination samples contained a median roughly 90% of the reactive clones in convalescent patients. The authors identified 304 of 307 vaccine-specific clones in convalescent patients as spike mono-reactive.

The sample's time point: late sampling 161 to 241 days after vaccination in a few convalescent patients. Recorded positive PCR dates fall between March and December 2020, preceding US Alpha, Beta and Delta variants. TCRdb processed the PCR reads anew with MiXCR; each CDR3 protein has one entry. This table has 30,000 to 40,000 distinct CDR3 sequences, 36% appearing once. To note about this clonotype: Its antigen is undetermined.

This sample comprised CD4+ T cells from blood, obtained about 7 months after SARS-CoV-2 vaccination. The clonotype originates from a human donor who had recovered from COVID-19.

CDR3: CASRSGLWTEAFF. The CDR3 nucleotides read TGTGCCAGCAGGTCAGGGCTATGGACTGAAGCTTTCTTT. The chain carries TRBV6-2 or TRBV6-3 and TRBJ1-1; perhaps TRBD1 as D (5 bases). CDR1 MNHEY and CDR2 SVGEGT come from the germline V gene. The germline V and J ends were trimmed by 6 bases and 5 bases, with 13 bases remaining between them. The CDR3 is made up of 13 amino acids.